This T cell receptor beta chain was sequenced for a study of blood T cell repertoires in COVID-19. Looking at the study overall: From the United States, Italy and Spain came samples of acute and convalescent COVID-19.

How the authors handled the data: The authors estimated nucleated cell counts from reference gene primer amplification. Some clones are missing from TCRdb's copy, which holds only in-frame ones; the method was immunoSEQ multiplex PCR. The V and J calls and clone size were taken over from that table, and D and trimming were inferred from the DNA. This sample yields around 100,000 clones, of which 81% are seen a single time; under 5.5% belongs to the top ten. With 6 bases clipped from V and 3 bases from J, the junction kept 1 base outside the gene matches. The CDR3 covers 13 residues. Germline loops: CDR1 MDHEN, CDR2 SYDVKM. The Seattle site enrolled patients during active infection and followed them longitudinally.

This receptor was identified in an elderly man with COVID-19, enrolled during active disease. Sample: peripheral blood. The V and J genes are TRBV28 and TRBJ2-7; 11 positions match TRBD1. CDR3 in DNA: TGTGCCAGCAGGGGACAGGGGGGCTACGAGCAGTACTTC. Its translation: CASRGQGGYEQYF.